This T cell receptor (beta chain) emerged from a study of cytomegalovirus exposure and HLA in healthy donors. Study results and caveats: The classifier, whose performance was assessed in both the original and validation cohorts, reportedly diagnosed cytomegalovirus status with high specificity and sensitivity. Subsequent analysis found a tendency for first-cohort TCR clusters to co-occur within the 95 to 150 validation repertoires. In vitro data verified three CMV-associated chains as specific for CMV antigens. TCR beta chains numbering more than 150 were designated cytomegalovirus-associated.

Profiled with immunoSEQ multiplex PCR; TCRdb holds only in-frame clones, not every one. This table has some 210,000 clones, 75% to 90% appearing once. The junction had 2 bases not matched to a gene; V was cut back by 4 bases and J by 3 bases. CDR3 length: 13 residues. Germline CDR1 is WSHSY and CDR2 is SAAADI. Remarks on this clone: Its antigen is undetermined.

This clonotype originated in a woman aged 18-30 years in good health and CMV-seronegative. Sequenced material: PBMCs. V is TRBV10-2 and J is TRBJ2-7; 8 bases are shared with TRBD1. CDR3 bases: TGCGCCAGCAGTGCCGGACAGGGCTACGAGCAGTACTTC. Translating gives CASSAGQGYEQYF.